This T cell receptor (beta chain) originates from a study of T cells in Graves' hyperthyroidism and ophthalmopathy. Study conclusions and caveats: Before onset, by a median of approximately 5.9 months, the model predicted ophthalmopathy.

This clonotype was picked up a small number of times. Its antigen remains unidentified. From RNA transcripts, TCR beta CDR3 regions were amplified. The TCR CDR3 first-round RT-PCR relied on the HTBI primer set. TCRdb used MiXCR to reprocess the multiplex PCR reads, holding one entry per CDR3 protein. The table lists 370,000 or so distinct CDR3 sequences, roughly 25% of them singletons. The definition of stable Graves' hyperthyroidism was no ophthalmopathy progression within 18 months. Clinical symptoms, serum thyroxine, TRAb, thyroid ultrasound and orbital computed tomography established diagnosis. Germline lookup yields CDR1 SGHNT and CDR2 YENEEA. Trimming cost V 1 base and J 4 bases, with 10 bases left between them. The CDR3 runs to 14 residues.

This receptor was taken from a man in his fifties or sixties with Graves' hyperthyroidism. The rearrangement joins TRBV11-3 to TRBJ2-5; possibly TRBD2 for D (6 bases). Specimen: blood. This CDR3 is CASSLVGGGETQYF. The CDR3 region has the DNA TGTGCCAGCAGCTTAGTGGGGGGTGGAGAGACCCAGTACTTC.